These 32 T cell receptor beta chains originate from one sample sequenced in a study of T-cell memory formation after mild COVID-19. MiXCR, applied by TCRdb to the 5' RACE reads, yields one record per CDR3 protein. The sample holds hundreds of thousands of distinct CDR3 sequences, approximately 15% seen once. Material: PBMCs or a T cell subset sorted from them (not recorded which). The receptors stem from an adult woman who had mild COVID-19 (a few samples of this study predate the infection). Cell type and time point are not known.

This rearrangement joins TRBV7-2 to TRBJ2-3, with D hard to call. V gave up 5 bases and J gave up 4 bases, with 13 bases separating them. This CDR3 has 14 residues. Germline CDR1 reads SGHTA; CDR2 reads FQGNSA. The CDR3 region is CASSKLAAPDTQYF. Here the CDR3 DNA reads TGTGCCAGCAGCAAACTTGCGGCCCCAGATACGCAGTATTTT.

The chain uses TRBV4-2 and TRBJ2-1, with D perhaps TRBD2 (6 bases). The CDR3 runs to 12 residues. Trimming took 2 bases from V and 9 from J, leaving 8 bases between them. CDR1 and CDR2 from the germline V gene are LGHNA and YNFKEQ. The CDR3, as DNA: TGTGCCAGCAGCCAAACGGGGGTTGAGCAGTTCTTC. Its translation is CASSQTGVEQFF.

The chain is built from TRBV25-1 and TRBJ2-1, with a possible D match to TRBD2 (5 bases). This CDR3 has 14 amino acids. Germline lookup yields CDR1 MGHDK and CDR2 SYGVNS. The V end lost 3 bases, the J end lost 3 bases, and 9 bases lay between the germline ends. CDR3 bases: TGTGCCAGCAGTGATCTGGGGAGCTACAATGAGCAGTTCTTC. It yields the protein CASSDLGSYNEQFF.

This clonotype has ten or more counts. This rearrangement joins TRBV7-9 to TRBJ1-1; D possibly corresponds to TRBD1 (5 bases). This CDR3 spans 15 amino acids. V lost 5 bases and J lost 7, with 20 bases in between. Per the germline V gene, CDR1 is SEHNR and CDR2 is FQNEAQ (reference sequence). The CDR3 spells CASSQPSRDAGEAFF. The CDR3 DNA reads TGTGCCAGCAGCCAACCTTCCCGGGACGCAGGTGAAGCTTTCTTT.

This clonotype has only a few counts. The rearrangement links TRBV6-1 to TRBJ1-1; D gene uncertain. V was clipped by 1 base and J by 2 bases, with 8 bases between them. The germline CDR1 and CDR2 sequences are MNHNS and SASEGT. The CDR3 is 14 residues long. The CDR3 nucleotides read TGTGCCAGCAGTGAAGGAGGCGAAAACACTGAAGCTTTCTTT. This encodes CASSEGGENTEAFF.

This clonotype has ten or more counts. The chain links TRBV29-1 to TRBJ2-2; tentative D call: TRBD1 (5 bases). V lost 6 bases and J lost 2, with 10 bases in between. From germline, CDR1 is SQVTM and CDR2 ANQGSEA. The CDR3 is made up of 13 amino acids. The CDR3, as DNA: TGCAGCGTGAGGCAGGGAAACACCGGGGAGCTGTTTTTT. Translating it yields CSVRQGNTGELFF.

This clonotype was seen repeatedly, ten times or more. This chain links TRBV5-5 with TRBJ1-5; 8 positions agree with TRBD1. This CDR3 comprises 14 residues. The V segment lost 0 bases and the J segment 5 bases; nucleotides outside the gene matches: 1. The germline V gene has CDR1 SGHKS and CDR2 YYEKEE (reference sequence). The CDR3 sequence: CASSLAGGHQPQHF. In DNA, the CDR3 is TGTGCCAGCAGCTTGGCAGGGGGCCATCAGCCCCAGCATTTT.

J is TRBJ2-5 and V is TRBV6-5; D remains ambiguous. Trimming shortened V by 6 bases and J by 2 bases, and 10 bases separated the two germline ends. CDR3 size: 13 residues. Germline V CDR1 and CDR2: MNHEY, SVGAGI. CDR3 amino acids: CASSRAPQETQYF. For the CDR3, the DNA is TGTGCCAGCAGCAGAGCCCCACAAGAGACCCAGTACTTC.

The chain recombines TRBV6-2 or TRBV6-3 with TRBJ2-1; maybe TRBD2 (6 bases). This CDR3 comprises 15 residues. The V end was cut by 0 bases, the J end by 2 bases, with 8 bases between. The germline CDR1 and CDR2 sequences are MNHEY and SVGEGT. The CDR3 loop reads CASSYSGGAYNEQFF. DNA for the CDR3: TGTGCCAGCAGTTACTCGGGGGGAGCCTACAATGAGCAGTTCTTC.

This clonotype came up a few times. This sequence may be a read error, since a much larger clone differs from it by one base. The CDR3 DNA follows: TGTGCCAGCAGCGTAGGGGAGGCAAGGAACACCGGGGAGCTGTTTTTT. This encodes CASSVGEARNTGELFF. J is TRBJ2-2 and V is TRBV7-8, with D possibly TRBD2 on 6 matching bases. The V and J ends lost 5 bases and 1 base respectively, with 14 bases between them. The CDR3 is 16 residues long. CDR1 is SGHVS and CDR2 is FQNEAQ in the germline V gene.

The table lists this clonotype with many counts. V is TRBV7-6 and J is TRBJ2-1, with D possibly matching TRBD1 (5 bases). This CDR3 is 14 amino acids long. Germline V gives CDR1 SGHVS, CDR2 FNYEAQ. The V gene lost 0 bases and the J gene lost 9 bases, with 12 bases spanning the gap. The CDR3 bases are TGTGCCAGCAGCTTAGCCATCAGGGAAGCTGAGCAGTTCTTC. This sequence encodes CASSLAIREAEQFF. The full variable domain, in which reference TRBV7-6 and TRBJ2-1 provide the parts outside the CDR3, is GAGVSQSPRYKVTKRGQDVALRCDPISGHVSLYWYRQALGQGPEFLTYFNYEAQQDKSGLPNDRFSAERPEGSISTLTIQRTEQRDSAMYRCASSLAIREAEQFFGPGTRLTVL.

The rearrangement uses TRBV18 and TRBJ2-7; TRBD2 is a possible D gene (5 bases). Germline-derived CDR1 and CDR2 are KGHSH and LQKENI. With 3 bases removed from V and 3 bases from J, the gap between germline ends came to 9 bases. The CDR3 covers 13 residues. The CDR3, as DNA: TGTGCCAGCTCACCGGGAGCCCACTACGAGCAGTACGTC. Its protein product is CASSPGAHYEQYV.

The genes are TRBV4-1 and TRBJ1-1; D gene ambiguous. V gave up 2 bases and J gave up 11 bases, with 18 bases separating them. The CDR3 loop spans 14 amino acids. From germline, CDR1 is MGHRA and CDR2 YSYEKL. The CDR3 loop is CASSQLPRAPGAFF. The CDR3 DNA reads TGCGCCAGCAGCCAACTACCGAGGGCTCCGGGGGCTTTCTTT.

The chain joins TRBV5-4 to TRBJ1-1; the D is unclear. The CDR3 covers 14 residues. Germline values: CDR1 SGHNT, CDR2 YYREEE (reference sequence). V lost 3 bases and J 1 base, leaving 10 bases between the germline ends. CDR3 region: CASSYWRANTEAFF. The CDR3 DNA reads as TGTGCCAGCAGCTATTGGAGAGCGAACACTGAAGCTTTCTTT.

The chain couples TRBV2 to TRBJ1-2, with D possibly matching TRBD1 (5 bases). CDR1 and CDR2 from the germline V gene are SNHLY and FYNNEI. V was shortened by 6 bases and J by 3 bases, with 11 bases between the two germline ends. The length of the CDR3 is 13 residues. CDR3 nucleotide sequence: TGTGCCAGCAGCGATAGACAGTACTATGGCTACACCTTC. Translated: CASSDRQYYGYTF.

This clonotype was picked up one time. The V gene is TRBV20-1, the J gene TRBJ1-5; TRBD1 matches 7 bases. The length of the CDR3 is 14 residues. J lost 7 bases, V lost 3 bases, and 9 bases had no gene match. Per the germline V gene, CDR1 is DFQATT and CDR2 is SNEGSKA (reference sequence). This CDR3 is CSAREGARVQPQHF. Written as DNA, the CDR3 is TGCAGTGCTAGGGAGGGGGCTCGGGTACAGCCCCAGCATTTT.

CDR3 nucleotides: TGCGCCAGCAGCGCAGGGAATCTCCCCGATGAAGCTTTCTTT. It is translated as CASSAGNLPDEAFF. The genes are TRBV5-1 and TRBJ1-1; tentative D call: TRBD1 (5 bases). Germline V lookup: CDR1 SGHRS, CDR2 YFSETQ. V lost 4 bases, J lost 7 bases, and 17 bases lay in between. This CDR3 has 14 amino acids. Using reference TRBV5-1 and TRBJ1-1 for the parts outside the CDR3, the full variable domain is KAGVTQTPRYLIKTRGQQVTLSCSPISGHRSVSWYQQTPGQGLQFLFEYFSETQRNKGNFPGRFSGRQFSNSRSEMNVSTLELGDSALYLCASSAGNLPDEAFFGQGTRLTVV.

Here the CDR3 reads CASSLDGTGNSPLHF. DNA for the CDR3: TGTGCCAGCAGCTTAGATGGGACAGGGAATTCACCCCTCCACTTT. J is TRBJ1-6 and V is TRBV11-2, with 9 bases lining up with TRBD1. In germline, CDR1 is SGHAT, CDR2 FQNNGV. The CDR3 is 15 amino acids. V shed 0 bases and J 7 bases; nucleotides not matched to a gene: 1.

The sample holds many counts of this clonotype. The rearrangement joins TRBV25-1 to TRBJ1-1, with D hard to call. Germline lookup yields CDR1 MGHDK and CDR2 SYGVNS. The CDR3 contains 14 residues. The germline V and J ends were trimmed by 5 bases and 0 bases, with 10 bases remaining between them. The chain's CDR3 is CASSPPALNTEAFF. In DNA form, the CDR3 reads TGTGCCAGCAGTCCCCCAGCTTTGAACACTGAAGCTTTCTTT. The entire variable domain, with the rest obtained from reference TRBV25-1 and TRBJ1-1, is as follows: EADIYQTPRYLVIGTGKKITLECSQTMGHDKMYWYQQDPGMELHLIHYSYGVNSTEKGDLSSESTVSRIRTEHFPLTLESARPSHTSQYLCASSPPALNTEAFFGQGTRLTVV.

This clonotype has a handful of counts. The chain links TRBV7-2 to TRBJ1-3; D is undetermined. CDR1 is SGHTA, CDR2 FQGNSA, per germline. This CDR3 comprises 13 residues. The ends were cut back, 5 bases at V and 4 bases at J, with 9 bases in the middle. The CDR3 here is CASSPLLGNTIYF. DNA of the CDR3: TGTGCCAGCAGCCCCCTCTTGGGAAACACCATATATTTT.

This clonotype was recorded a few times. The rearrangement links TRBV12-3 or TRBV12-4 to TRBJ1-5; TRBD1 matches at 7 bases. V was pared by 5 bases and J by 11 bases, with 9 bases of the junction left unmatched. CDR3 length equals 13 residues. Here the CDR3 reads CASSQQGRATQHF. The CDR3 nucleotides are TGTGCCAGCAGTCAACAGGGGAGGGCGACCCAGCATTTT.

By sample share, this clonotype is medium-sized. The J gene is TRBJ2-3, the V gene TRBV9, with D uncertain. Trimming pared 0 bases from V and 1 base from J, leaving 9 bases between. Looked up from germline, CDR1 is SGDLS and CDR2 is YYNGEE. There are 15 residues in the CDR3. CDR3 sequence (DNA): TGTGCCAGCAGCGTAGGACTCCTCCGCACAGATACGCAGTATTTT. Translating it yields CASSVGLLRTDTQYF.

In DNA, the CDR3 is TGTGCCAGCAGCTTGAGTCCAGCGGGAGTAGTAGAGACCCAGTACTTC. Amino acid sequence: CASSLSPAGVVETQYF. V gene TRBV5-6 combines with J gene TRBJ2-5; 8 bases agree with TRBD2. In germline, CDR1 is SGHDT, CDR2 YYEEEE. Trimming at V came to 1 base and at J to 4 bases, leaving 9 bases not matched to a gene. This CDR3 contains 16 residues.

This clonotype showed up many times. The rearrangement links TRBV24-1 to TRBJ2-3, with 7 bases fitting TRBD1. Germline trimming cut 9 bases from V and 2 bases from J; bases unmatched to any gene: 7. This CDR3 contains 14 residues. CDR1 KGHDR and CDR2 SFDVKD come from the germline V gene. The CDR3 DNA reads as TGTGCCACCGCGCACAGGGGTACCACAGATACGCAGTATTTT. Protein product: CATAHRGTTDTQYF.

The rearrangement links TRBV20-1 to TRBJ2-3; a possible D gene is TRBD1 (5 bases). The CDR3 spans 15 residues. Germline assignment: CDR1 DFQATT and CDR2 SNEGSKA (reference sequence). Trimming cost V 8 bases and J 3 bases, with 21 bases left between them. CDR3 residues: CSMYLHRGSTDTQYF. The CDR3 DNA sequence: TGCAGTATGTACTTACATAGGGGAAGTACAGATACGCAGTATTTT.

V gene TRBV20-1 combines with J gene TRBJ1-1; 9 bases are a match to TRBD1. The CDR3 sequence is 13 residues long. V dropped 3 bases and J dropped 6; count of bases not matched to a gene: 5. Germline CDR1 DFQATT, CDR2 SNEGSKA (reference sequence). CDR3 amino acids: CSARGTGRAEAFF. In DNA, the CDR3 is TGCAGTGCTAGGGGGACAGGGAGGGCTGAAGCTTTCTTT.

This sequence joins TRBV12-3 or TRBV12-4 and TRBJ2-7; a possible D gene is TRBD1 (6 bases). The V end lost 5 bases, the J end lost 5 bases, and 16 bases lay between the germline ends. There are 14 residues in the CDR3. The CDR3 DNA reads as TGTGCCAGCAGTACAGGGTCCACCCTCCACGAGCAGTACTTC. Protein product: CASSTGSTLHEQYF.

In its sample, this clonotype was seen a few times. This rearrangement joins TRBV12-3 or TRBV12-4 to TRBJ1-6; the D gene is possibly TRBD1 (5 bases). The CDR3 totals 15 residues. The V end was cut by 2 bases, the J end by 7 bases, with 12 bases between. The CDR3 DNA reads as TGTGCCAGCAGTTTATACCAGGGTCCAAATTCACCCCTCCACTTT. It yields the protein CASSLYQGPNSPLHF.

This clonotype has just a few counts. The chain is built from TRBV27 and TRBJ2-1; TRBD1 is a possible D gene (6 bases). CDR3 length: 13 residues. Looked up from germline, CDR1 is MNHEY and CDR2 is SMNVEV (reference sequence). The ends were cut back, 2 bases at V and 5 bases at J, with 7 bases in the middle. The CDR3 sequence is CASSLQGNNEQFF. The CDR3 DNA reads TGTGCCAGCAGTTTACAGGGGAACAATGAGCAGTTCTTC.

V is TRBV5-5 and J is TRBJ1-1; D is unresolved. The germline V gene has CDR1 SGHKS and CDR2 YYEKEE (reference sequence). The CDR3 has 16 residues. Trimming removed 1 base from V and 0 bases from J, with 13 bases in between. The CDR3 sequence is CASSLRSGNLNTEAFF. CDR3 sequence (DNA): TGTGCCAGCAGCTTGCGGTCGGGAAACCTGAACACTGAAGCTTTCTTT.

The V gene is TRBV12-3 or TRBV12-4, the J gene TRBJ1-2, with D possibly TRBD1 on 5 matching bases. Trimming left V 6 bases short and J 5 bases short, with 10 bases between. This CDR3 is built from 12 residues. The CDR3 spells CASSFRDYGYTF. DNA of the CDR3: TGTGCCAGCAGCTTCAGGGATTATGGCTACACCTTC.

The chain uses TRBV7-9 and TRBJ1-6; TRBD1 aligns across 10 bases. The CDR3 is 15 amino acids. The germline V gene encodes CDR1 SEHNR and CDR2 FQNEAQ (reference sequence). The CDR3 region is CVTRPGQGNYSPLHF. The CDR3 DNA is TGTGTCACGAGGCCGGGACAGGGGAATTATTCACCCCTCCACTTT.